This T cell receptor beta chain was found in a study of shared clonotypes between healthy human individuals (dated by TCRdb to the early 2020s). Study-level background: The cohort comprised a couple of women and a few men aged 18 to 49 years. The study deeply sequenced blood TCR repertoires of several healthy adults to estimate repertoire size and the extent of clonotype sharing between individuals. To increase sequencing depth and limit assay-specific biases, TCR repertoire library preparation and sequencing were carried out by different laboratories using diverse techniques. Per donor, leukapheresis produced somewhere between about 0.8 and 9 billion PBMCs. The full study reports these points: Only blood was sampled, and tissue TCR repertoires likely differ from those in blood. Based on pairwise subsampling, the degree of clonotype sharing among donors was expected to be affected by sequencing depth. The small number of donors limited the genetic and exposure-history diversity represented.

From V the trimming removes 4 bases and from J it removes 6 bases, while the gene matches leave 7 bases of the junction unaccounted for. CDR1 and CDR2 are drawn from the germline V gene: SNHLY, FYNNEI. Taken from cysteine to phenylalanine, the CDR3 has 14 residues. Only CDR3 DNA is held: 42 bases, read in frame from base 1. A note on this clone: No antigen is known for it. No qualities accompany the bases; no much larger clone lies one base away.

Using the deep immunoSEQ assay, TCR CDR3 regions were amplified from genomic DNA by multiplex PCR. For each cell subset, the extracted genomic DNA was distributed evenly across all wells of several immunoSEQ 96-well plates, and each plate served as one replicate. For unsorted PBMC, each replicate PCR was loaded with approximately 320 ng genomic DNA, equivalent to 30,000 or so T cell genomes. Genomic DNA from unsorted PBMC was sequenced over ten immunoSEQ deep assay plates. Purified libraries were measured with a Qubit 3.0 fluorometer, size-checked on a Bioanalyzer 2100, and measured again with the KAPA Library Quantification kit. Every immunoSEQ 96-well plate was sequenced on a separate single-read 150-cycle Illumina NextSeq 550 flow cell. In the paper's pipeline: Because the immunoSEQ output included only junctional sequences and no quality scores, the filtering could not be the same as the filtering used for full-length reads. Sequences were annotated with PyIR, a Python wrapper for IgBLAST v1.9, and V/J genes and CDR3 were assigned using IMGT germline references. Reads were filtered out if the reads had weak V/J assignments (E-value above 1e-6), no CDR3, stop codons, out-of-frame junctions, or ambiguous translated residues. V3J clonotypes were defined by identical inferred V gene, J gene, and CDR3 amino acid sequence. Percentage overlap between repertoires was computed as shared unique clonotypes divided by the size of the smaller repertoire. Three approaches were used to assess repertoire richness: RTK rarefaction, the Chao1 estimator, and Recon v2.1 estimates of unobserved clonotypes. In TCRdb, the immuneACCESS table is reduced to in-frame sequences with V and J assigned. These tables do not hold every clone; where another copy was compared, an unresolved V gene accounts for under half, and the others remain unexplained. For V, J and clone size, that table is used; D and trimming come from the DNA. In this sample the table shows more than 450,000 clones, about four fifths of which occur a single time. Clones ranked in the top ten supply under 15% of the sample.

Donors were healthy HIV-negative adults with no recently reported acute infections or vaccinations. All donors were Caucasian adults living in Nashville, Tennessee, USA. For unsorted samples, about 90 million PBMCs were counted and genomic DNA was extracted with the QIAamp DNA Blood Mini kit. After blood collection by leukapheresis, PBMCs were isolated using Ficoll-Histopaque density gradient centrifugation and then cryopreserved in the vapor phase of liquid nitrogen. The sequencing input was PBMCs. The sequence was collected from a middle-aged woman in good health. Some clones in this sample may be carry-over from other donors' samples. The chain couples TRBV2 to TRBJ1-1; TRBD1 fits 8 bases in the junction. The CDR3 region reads CASSVTRGHAEAFF. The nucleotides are TGTGCCAGCAGTGTGACCAGGGGGCACGCTGAAGCTTTCTTT.